This passage covers 25 T cell receptor beta chains from one sample sequenced in a study of beta chain features in type 1 diabetes. Every isolated RNA sample was fully reverse transcribed, so sequencing captured expressed TCRB transcripts. The repertoire was sequenced with immunoSEQ multiplex PCR; TCRdb's copy has only in-frame clones and lacks some. The sample contains tens of thousands of clones, roughly 56% of which appear only once. The sequenced sample consisted of Tregs from blood. The receptors here all came from a woman aged 18-29 years in good health.

The chain couples TRBV25-1 to TRBJ2-1; 8 bases map to TRBD2. This CDR3 is built from 17 residues. Germline V gene lookup returns CDR1 MGHDK and CDR2 SYGVNS. J was trimmed by 3 bases and V by 5 bases; bases with no gene match: 12. CDR3 sequence (DNA): TGTGCCAGCAGTAATCTCGTCGGGACTAGATTCTACAATGAGCAGTTCTTC. The encoded protein is CASSNLVGTRFYNEQFF.

The genes are TRBV11-3 and TRBJ2-1; TRBD2 agrees at 14 bases. The length of the CDR3 is 16 residues. Germline-derived CDR1 and CDR2 are SGHNT and YENEEA. V trimming: 5 bases; J trimming: 7 bases; junction bases outside the gene matches: 7. The CDR3 is CASSLRTSGRLNEQFF. In DNA, the CDR3 is TGTGCCAGCAGCCTACGGACTAGCGGGAGGTTGAATGAGCAGTTCTTC.

The chain uses TRBV27 and TRBJ2-1; 8 bases align to TRBD2. The CDR3 contains 15 residues. Germline trimming cut 4 bases from V and 8 bases from J; bases unmatched to any gene: 10. CDR1 is MNHEY and CDR2 is SMNVEV in the germline V gene (reference sequence). CDR3 sequence: CASSSPGLGYDEQFF. CDR3 nucleotides: TGTGCCAGCAGTTCCCCGGGACTAGGGTACGATGAGCAGTTCTTC.

The chain combines TRBV6-1 with TRBJ2-5; 7 nucleotides match TRBD2. Germline V gene lookup returns CDR1 MNHNS and CDR2 SASEGT. The CDR3 has 16 amino acids. Trimming at V came to 2 bases and at J to 4 bases, leaving 10 bases not matched to a gene. CDR3 sequence reads: CASSELLGGEVETQYF. The CDR3 coding sequence is TGTGCCAGCAGTGAATTATTGGGGGGGGAAGTAGAGACCCAGTACTTC.

This rearrangement joins TRBV5-1 to TRBJ2-7; possible D gene TRBD2, 5 bases. From germline, CDR1 is SGHRS and CDR2 YFSETQ. The CDR3 loop spans 14 amino acids. V was shortened by 4 bases and J by 2 bases, with 13 bases between the two germline ends. The CDR3 DNA reads as TGCGCCAGCAGCCGATCGGACTTTGCCTACGAGCAGTACTTC. Translation: CASSRSDFAYEQYF.

The chain carries TRBV7-9 and TRBJ2-3, with TRBD2 identical over 9 bases. V was clipped by 2 bases and J by 5 bases; unmatched bases: 11. The CDR3 totals 17 residues. CDR1 is SEHNR, CDR2 FQNEAQ, per germline (reference sequence). CDR3 coding DNA: TGTGCCAGCAGCTTATCGTTGGCGGGAGGGCAAGGAGATACGCAGTATTTT. Protein product: CASSLSLAGGQGDTQYF.

A few counts support this clone. The chain carries TRBV5-1 and TRBJ2-5; TRBD1 matches at 8 bases. V was pared by 3 bases and J by 5 bases, with 9 bases of the junction left unmatched. This CDR3 contains 15 residues. The V gene's germline CDR1 is SGHRS and CDR2 YFSETQ. The CDR3 region has the DNA TGCGCCAGCAGCTCCCAAGGACAGGGAAGTGAGACCCAGTACTTC. Its protein product is CASSSQGQGSETQYF.

This clone has a handful of counts. The rearrangement uses TRBV7-2 and TRBJ1-5; D may be TRBD1 (5 bases). The CDR3 sequence is 12 residues long. V was trimmed by 5 bases and J by 11 bases, leaving 13 bases between them. CDR1 and CDR2 (germline): SGHTA, FQGNSA. The CDR3 sequence is CASSIQESAQHF. The CDR3 DNA reads as TGTGCCAGCAGCATACAGGAATCCGCCCAGCATTTT.

This chain connects TRBV18 to TRBJ2-1; 7 bases align to TRBD1. V lost 5 bases, J lost 9 bases, and 16 bases stayed unmatched. The length of the CDR3 is 16 residues. Germline V gene data show CDR1 as KGHSH and CDR2 as LQKENI. The CDR3 loop is CASSLDRPGANSEQFF. The CDR3 nucleotides read TGTGCCAGCTCATTGGACAGGCCGGGTGCAAATAGTGAGCAGTTCTTC.

This clone has more than one count but fewer than ten. The CDR3 coding sequence is TGTGCCAGCAGTAGAACAACACCTAATCAGCCCCAGCATTTT. It specifies CASSRTTPNQPQHF. This chain uses TRBV6-5 with TRBJ1-5, with no clear D. V was trimmed by 5 bases and J by 4 bases, leaving 12 bases between them. Germline-derived CDR1 and CDR2 are MNHEY and SVGAGI. The CDR3 length is 14 residues.

The table lists this clone with a few counts. The chain couples TRBV27 to TRBJ2-5; 10 bases are shared with TRBD2. Gene TRBJ2-7 matches the end of the DNA better, so the J call may be wrong. Germline assignment: CDR1 MNHEY and CDR2 SMNVEV (reference sequence). This CDR3 spans 14 amino acids. The CDR3 spells CASSSLSGRSEQYF. CDR3 DNA: TGTGCCAGCAGTTCGCTTAGCGGGAGGAGCGAGCAGTACTTC.

The CDR3, as DNA: TGTGCCAGCAGCGTAGCTCGGATACTAGCGGGACCCACAGATACGCAGTATTTT. It yields the protein CASSVARILAGPTDTQYF. The chain uses TRBV9 and TRBJ2-3, with 10 bases that match TRBD2. Per the germline V gene, CDR1 is SGDLS and CDR2 is YYNGEE. Unmatched junction bases numbered 9, after V lost 0 bases and J lost 2 bases. The CDR3 loop spans 18 amino acids.

The chain links TRBV29-1 to TRBJ1-1, with 10 bases that match TRBD1. The CDR3 has 12 amino acids. V shed 4 bases and J 7 bases; nucleotides not matched to a gene: 3. The germline V gene has CDR1 SQVTM and CDR2 ANQGSEA. CDR3 loop: CSVGQGAIEAFF. DNA of the CDR3: TGCAGCGTTGGACAGGGGGCTATTGAAGCTTTCTTT. Variable domain in full (rest from reference TRBV29-1 and TRBJ1-1): SAVISQKPSRDICQRGTSLTIQCQVDSQVTMMFWYRQQPGQSLTLIATANQGSEATYESGFVIDKFPISRPNLTFSTLTVSNMSPEDSSIYLCSVGQGAIEAFFGQGTRLTVV.

The chain has TRBV11-1 and TRBJ1-1; D not certain. Trimming took 11 bases from V and 3 from J, leaving 16 bases between them. The CDR3 is 13 amino acids. CDR1 and CDR2 from the germline V gene are SGHAT and FQDESV (reference sequence). CDR3 nucleotides: TGTGCCCCCAAGGCCGGGTTGGACACTGAAGCTTTCTTT. Encoded protein: CAPKAGLDTEAFF.

This chain links TRBV7-2 with TRBJ2-7, with 8 bases lining up with TRBD2. This CDR3 contains 15 residues. From germline, CDR1 is SGHTA and CDR2 FQGNSA. The J segment lost 8 bases and the V segment lost 0 bases, leaving 9 bases of the junction unmatched. The CDR3 DNA is TGTGCCAGCAGCTTAGCGAGCGGGAGAGTTGGTCAGCAGTACTTC. Translation gives CASSLASGRVGQQYF.

This sequence joins TRBV10-1 and TRBJ2-1; TRBD2 matches at 10 bases. CDR1 is WNHNN, CDR2 SYGVQD, per germline (reference sequence). V gave up 2 bases and J gave up 9 bases; unmatched junction bases: 10. This CDR3 has 16 amino acids. CDR3 in amino acids: CASSEVRASGSGEQFF. The CDR3 region has the DNA TGCGCCAGCAGTGAGGTGAGGGCTAGCGGGAGTGGTGAGCAGTTCTTC.

This clone was counted between two and nine times. This chain connects TRBV27 to TRBJ2-3, with D maybe TRBD2 (6 bases). There are 17 residues in the CDR3. Germline V lookup: CDR1 MNHEY, CDR2 SMNVEV (reference sequence). V gave up 6 bases and J gave up 1 base, with 20 bases separating them. The CDR3 here is CASSVRGIGGGTDTQYF. The CDR3 bases are TGTGCCAGCAGCGTCCGGGGTATTGGCGGGGGCACAGATACGCAGTATTTT.

The sample holds a few counts of this clone. The V call is TRBV7-2, the J call TRBJ1-5; 9 bases are shared with TRBD1. Germline V gene lookup returns CDR1 SGHTA and CDR2 FQGNSA. This CDR3 is built from 15 residues. V gave up 2 bases and J gave up 7 bases; unmatched junction bases: 6. Here the CDR3 reads CASSLWTGVEQPQHF. The CDR3 coding sequence is TGTGCCAGCAGCTTATGGACAGGGGTGGAGCAGCCCCAGCATTTT.

The rearrangement uses TRBV28 and TRBJ1-1; 12 positions match TRBD1. CDR1 and CDR2 from the germline V gene are MDHEN and SYDVKM. V was pared by 5 bases and J by 1 base, with 8 bases of the junction left unmatched. This CDR3 comprises 17 residues. This chain's CDR3 is CASSLGGQGAGNTEAFF. The CDR3 region has the DNA TGTGCCAGCAGTCTAGGGGGACAGGGGGCGGGGAACACTGAAGCTTTCTTT.

This clone was observed a handful of times. This chain uses TRBV7-9 with TRBJ2-3; D is possibly TRBD2 (6 bases). This CDR3 has 14 residues. Trimming pared 3 bases from V and 3 bases from J, leaving 10 bases between. Germline CDR1 SEHNR, CDR2 FQNEAQ (reference sequence). CDR3 coding DNA: TGTGCCAGCAGCTTTGGGCTAGCGACAGATACGCAGTATTTT. Its translation is CASSFGLATDTQYF.

The chain recombines TRBV6-5 with TRBJ1-5; D unresolved. The V end lost 8 bases, the J end lost 7 bases, and 12 bases lay between the germline ends. This CDR3 has 12 residues. The germline gives CDR1 MNHEY, CDR2 SVGAGI. CDR3 protein: CASGSPRQPQHF. In DNA form, the CDR3 reads TGTGCCAGCGGTTCGCCGAGGCAGCCCCAGCATTTT.

A few counts support this clone. The rearrangement uses TRBV11-2 and TRBJ1-5; the match to TRBD1 covers 8 bases. The germline V gene encodes CDR1 SGHAT and CDR2 FQNNGV. The CDR3 covers 15 residues. V shed 5 bases, J shed 0 bases, and the junction held 3 bases outside the gene matches. CDR3 residues: CASSKDRASNQPQHF. The CDR3 nucleotides read TGTGCCAGCAGCAAGGACAGGGCTAGCAATCAGCCCCAGCATTTT.

The chain is built from TRBV5-1 and TRBJ2-5; D not certain. The end of the DNA fits TRBJ2-7 better, so the J call may be wrong. Germline V lookup: CDR1 SGHRS, CDR2 YFSETQ. The CDR3 has 14 amino acids. As DNA, the CDR3 is TGCGCCAGCAGCTTGGGAGGCTTCACCTACGAGCAGTACTTC. It is translated as CASSLGGFTYEQYF.

The table lists this clone with a few counts. The rearrangement joins TRBV19 to TRBJ1-5; 8 nucleotides line up with TRBD1. The V gene end was trimmed by 8 bases and the J gene end by 3 bases; junction bases not matched to a gene: 9. Germline V gene sequence: CDR1 LNHDA, CDR2 SQIVND (reference sequence). The CDR3 totals 15 residues. The CDR3 protein is CASGPWDRSNQPQHF. As DNA, the CDR3 is TGTGCCAGTGGCCCTTGGGACAGGTCCAATCAGCCCCAGCATTTT. The full variable domain, its missing parts supplied by reference TRBV19 and TRBJ1-5, is DGGITQSPKYLFRKEGQNVTLSCEQNLNHDAMYWYRQDPGQGLRLIYYSQIVNDFQKGDIAEGYSVSREKKESFPLTVTSAQKNPTAFYLCASGPWDRSNQPQHFGDGTRLSIL.

Points on this clone: The germline gene is not matched at one end of the junction; a read error may be the cause. The gene calls are TRBV28 and TRBJ2-2; the D gene is possibly TRBD1 (6 bases). The germline V gene encodes CDR1 MDHEN and CDR2 SYDVKM. CDR3 size: 14 residues. The CDR3: CASSLFGDTGELLF. Here the CDR3 DNA reads TGTGCCAGCAGTTTATTCGGGGACACCGGGGAGCTGCTTTTT.